This TCR beta chain was captured in a study of T cells after yellow fever vaccination. CDR3 size: 16 residues. Germline CDR1 SGHAT, CDR2 FQNNGV. Trimming cost V 6 bases and J 0 bases; bases outside gene matches: 8. TCRdb ran MiXCR on the 5' RACE reads and lists one entry per CDR3 protein. The sample records under 250,000 distinct CDR3 sequences, approximately 3.3% being singletons. V usage is TRBV11-2 and J usage is TRBJ2-3; the match to TRBD1 covers 8 bases. Sequenced here: CD4+ T cells sorted from PBMCs, sampled 10 days after the yellow fever booster vaccination. The TCR sequence derives from a man younger than 35 who received the YFV17D yellow fever vaccine. CDR3 amino acids: CASRNQGALSTDTQYF. CDR3 nucleotides: TGTGCCAGCAGAAATCAGGGGGCGCTCAGCACAGATACGCAGTATTTT.